Each of the 23 T cell receptor beta chains below was sequenced from the same sample in a study of spatial heterogeneity in lung cancer. Time point meaning: sample taken at primary tumor resection. Unsorted samples of tumor, nontumor lung or frozen PBMC had their whole RNA sequenced. In TCRdb, the 5' RACE reads were re-called with MiXCR into one record per CDR3 protein. The profile shows tens of thousands of distinct CDR3 sequences, roughly 13% of them singletons. The sequenced sample was PBMCs, obtained at surgery. Every receptor here comes from a male donor with early-stage non-small cell lung cancer.

This clonotype was seen a few times. The chain joins TRBV29-1 to TRBJ1-1; D gene ambiguous. Trimming left V 6 bases short and J 1 base short, with 9 bases between. Per the germline V gene, CDR1 is SQVTM and CDR2 is ANQGSEA. The CDR3 extends over 12 amino acids. CDR3 nucleotides: TGCAGCGTACAGTATGGGAACACTGAAGCTTTCTTT. Its protein is CSVQYGNTEAFF.

The J gene is TRBJ2-7, the V gene TRBV12-3 or TRBV12-4; tentatively, D is TRBD1 (5 bases). This CDR3 has 13 residues. Trimming stripped 8 bases from V and 3 bases from J, with 14 bases between. The CDR3 is CASSLGQDYEQYF. CDR3 sequence (DNA): TGTGCCAGCTCTCTCGGACAAGACTACGAGCAGTACTTC.

This rearrangement joins TRBV20-1 to TRBJ2-6, with 7 positions matching TRBD1. CDR1 DFQATT and CDR2 SNEGSKA come from the germline V gene (reference sequence). The V and J ends lost 5 bases and 0 bases, in that order; junction bases with no gene match: 4. This CDR3 spans 15 amino acids. The CDR3 DNA follows: TGCAGTGCTCCGGGACAGTTCTCTGGGGCCAACGTCCTGACTTTC. Its protein is CSAPGQFSGANVLTF.

This clonotype appeared many times. The rearrangement joins TRBV30 to TRBJ1-1, with D possibly TRBD1 on 5 matching bases. This CDR3 comprises 13 residues. Germline lookup yields CDR1 GTSNPN and CDR2 SVGIG (reference sequence). V lost 1 base and J lost 8, with 14 bases in between. The CDR3 protein is CAWSGKGSREAFF. As DNA, the CDR3 is TGTGCCTGGAGTGGAAAGGGGTCAAGGGAAGCTTTCTTT.

The table lists this clonotype with a few counts. This chain joins TRBV3-1 and TRBJ2-7; 9 bases match TRBD1. The length of the CDR3 is 15 residues. CDR1 LGHDT and CDR2 YNNKEL come from the germline V gene (reference sequence). Trimming at V came to 2 bases and at J to 5 bases, leaving 7 bases not matched to a gene. CDR3 DNA: TGTGCCAGCAGCCAATCTGGGACAGGGAATCACGAGCAGTACTTC. It is translated as CASSQSGTGNHEQYF.

This clonotype was recorded at least ten times. The chain uses TRBV6-2 or TRBV6-3 and TRBJ2-1, with D perhaps being TRBD1 or TRBD2 (5 bases each). Trimming shortened V by 7 bases and J by 1 base, and 11 bases separated the two germline ends. The CDR3 runs 14 residues. The germline CDR1 and CDR2 sequences are MNHEY and SVGEGT. The CDR3 reads CASTSGRSYNEQFF. Written as DNA, the CDR3 is TGTGCCAGCACCTCAGGGAGATCCTACAATGAGCAGTTCTTC.

The V gene is TRBV29-1, the J gene TRBJ2-2; TRBD2 matches at 7 bases. The CDR3 length is 14 residues. Losses at the gene ends were 7 bases for V and 3 bases for J; bases not matched to a gene: 8. CDR1 and CDR2 from the germline V gene are SQVTM and ANQGSEA. CDR3 sequence (DNA): TGCAGCGCCTCCGGGACTACCGACACCGGGGAGCTGTTTTTT. This codes for CSASGTTDTGELFF.

This clonotype showed up just a few times. This chain joins TRBV30 and TRBJ2-1, with D possibly being TRBD1 or TRBD2 (5 bases each). Germline V CDR1 and CDR2: GTSNPN, SVGIG (reference sequence). Deletions cut 0 bases from V and 6 bases from J, with 12 bases between. The CDR3 totals 14 residues. The CDR3 protein is CAWSVRDLRNEQFF. As DNA, the CDR3 is TGTGCCTGGAGTGTCAGGGACCTCCGCAATGAGCAGTTCTTC.

This clonotype was found a few times. The V gene is TRBV6-6, the J gene TRBJ2-1, with 12 bases matching TRBD2. Germline V gives CDR1 MNHNY, CDR2 SVGAGI (reference sequence). CDR3 size: 15 residues. V lost 0 bases to trimming and J lost 8 bases; unmatched junction nucleotides: 2. In DNA form, the CDR3 reads TGTGCCAGCAGTTACTCGACTAGCGGGGGACATGAGCAGTTCTTC. It encodes CASSYSTSGGHEQFF.

The sample holds many counts of this clonotype. This sequence joins TRBV6-1 and TRBJ2-1; D unresolved. Germline CDR1 and CDR2: MNHNS and SASEGT. V was shortened by 2 bases and J by 0 bases, with 8 bases between the two germline ends. This CDR3 is 15 amino acids long. CDR3 amino acids: CASSEQDSSYNEQFF. CDR3 nucleotide sequence: TGTGCCAGCAGTGAACAGGATAGCTCCTACAATGAGCAGTTCTTC.

This clonotype was recorded many times. The chain joins TRBV7-2 to TRBJ1-5, with D hard to call. CDR3 size: 16 residues. Per germline, CDR1 SGHTA and CDR2 FQGNSA. V lost 3 bases to trimming and J lost 4 bases, with 16 bases between them. CDR3 in amino acids: CASSFTVGYSNQPQHF. The CDR3 DNA follows: TGTGCCAGCAGCTTTACCGTCGGCTATAGTAATCAGCCCCAGCATTTT.

This clonotype was found a few times. The chain combines TRBV3-1 with TRBJ2-1; the D is unclear. This CDR3 contains 12 residues. The germline V and J ends were trimmed by 3 bases and 7 bases, with 7 bases remaining between them. Germline V gives CDR1 LGHDT, CDR2 YNNKEL (reference sequence). The chain's CDR3 is CASSQGGNEQFF. CDR3 DNA: TGTGCCAGCAGCCAGGGCGGAAATGAGCAGTTCTTC.

This clonotype occurred many times. The V call is TRBV20-1, the J call TRBJ1-2; D not certain. This CDR3 region has 11 residues. The V and J ends lost 0 bases and 7 bases respectively, with 6 bases between them. Germline V lookup: CDR1 DFQATT, CDR2 SNEGSKA (reference sequence). Written as DNA, the CDR3 is TGCAGTGCTAGAGAATTCCGTGGCTACACCTTC. This encodes CSAREFRGYTF.

This clonotype was counted a few times. This chain connects TRBV20-1 to TRBJ2-6; D possibly uses TRBD1 or TRBD2 (6 bases each). The CDR3 length is 18 residues. CDR1 is DFQATT and CDR2 is SNEGSKA in the germline V gene (reference sequence). V dropped 5 bases and J dropped 1 base, with 21 bases sitting between them. Here the CDR3 reads CSAPLGGTLRSGANVLTF. The CDR3 nucleotides are TGCAGTGCTCCGCTCGGGGGCACCTTACGGTCTGGGGCCAACGTCCTGACTTTC.

The chain is built from TRBV5-1 and TRBJ2-3; 16 nucleotides align to TRBD2. The V gene's germline CDR1 is SGHRS and CDR2 YFSETQ. The CDR3 length is 17 residues. The J segment lost 0 bases and the V segment lost 3 bases, leaving 1 base of the junction unmatched. The CDR3 DNA sequence: TGCGCCAGCAGCTCGGGACTAGCGGGAGGGAGCACAGATACGCAGTATTTT. Translating gives CASSSGLAGGSTDTQYF. Combining the CDR3 with reference TRBV5-1 and TRBJ2-3 gives the whole variable domain KAGVTQTPRYLIKTRGQQVTLSCSPISGHRSVSWYQQTPGQGLQFLFEYFSETQRNKGNFPGRFSGRQFSNSRSEMNVSTLELGDSALYLCASSSGLAGGSTDTQYFGPGTRLTVL.

The rearrangement joins TRBV10-3 to TRBJ2-7, with 7 bases identical to TRBD1. Per germline, CDR1 ENHRY and CDR2 SYGVKD. This CDR3 contains 12 residues. Trimming removed 4 bases from V and 3 bases from J; junction bases left unmatched: 0. Here the CDR3 reads CAISGDSYEQYF. CDR3 coding DNA: TGTGCCATCAGTGGGGACAGCTACGAGCAGTACTTC.

The V and J genes are TRBV5-6 and TRBJ2-7; 9 bases match TRBD2. Germline trimming cut 0 bases from V and 3 bases from J; bases unmatched to any gene: 1. The CDR3 spans 14 residues. CDR1 is SGHDT and CDR2 is YYEEEE in the germline V gene. CDR3 in amino acids: CASSLGLAVYEQYF. Written as DNA, the CDR3 is TGTGCCAGCAGCTTGGGACTAGCGGTCTACGAGCAGTACTTC.

In DNA, the CDR3 is TGTGCCAGCAGTCTAGCGCTCAGCTCCTACAATGAGCAGTTCTTC. This codes for CASSLALSSYNEQFF. The gene calls are TRBV2 and TRBJ2-1, with a tentative D call TRBD2 (6 bases). With 5 bases removed from V and 0 bases from J, the gap between germline ends came to 11 bases. This CDR3 contains 15 residues. Germline V gene sequence: CDR1 SNHLY, CDR2 FYNNEI.

The rearrangement uses TRBV29-1 and TRBJ2-3, with 8 bases identical to TRBD1. The CDR3 runs to 15 residues. Germline V CDR1 and CDR2: SQVTM, ANQGSEA. V shed 4 bases, J shed 3 bases, and the junction held 9 bases outside the gene matches. As DNA, the CDR3 is TGCAGCGTTGCTCTTCTCGGACAGGGTACAGATACGCAGTATTTT. Translation gives CSVALLGQGTDTQYF.

The genes are TRBV19 and TRBJ1-1; possible D gene TRBD1, 5 bases. This CDR3 comprises 16 residues. From germline, CDR1 is LNHDA and CDR2 SQIVND (reference sequence). V lost 7 bases and J lost 0, with 18 bases in between. CDR3 in DNA: TGTGCCAGTACTCCGGAATCGACAGCCTTGAACACTGAAGCTTTCTTT. Protein: CASTPESTALNTEAFF.

The gene calls are TRBV29-1 and TRBJ2-3; D possibly uses TRBD1 or TRBD2 (6 bases each). The CDR3 consists of 14 residues. Trimming left V 4 bases short and J 0 bases short, with 11 bases between. Germline assignment: CDR1 SQVTM and CDR2 ANQGSEA. The CDR3 DNA reads TGCAGCGTTGCGGGGGCGTCTAGCACAGATACGCAGTATTTT. Translating gives CSVAGASSTDTQYF.

The chain couples TRBV5-4 to TRBJ1-1, with TRBD1 identical over 9 bases. V shed 0 bases, J shed 5 bases, and the junction held 2 bases outside the gene matches. CDR1 and CDR2 from the germline V gene are SGHNT and YYREEE (reference sequence). The CDR3 consists of 14 residues. The CDR3 nucleotides are TGTGCCAGCAGCTTGGGGACAGGGGCAACTGAAGCTTTCTTT. Amino acid sequence: CASSLGTGATEAFF.

The rearrangement links TRBV7-8 to TRBJ2-2; no clear D. This CDR3 region has 14 residues. Between the trimmed V and J ends, which lost 5 bases and 7 bases, there was a span of 14 bases. Germline CDR1 and CDR2: SGHVS and FQNEAQ. The DNA for the CDR3 is TGTGCCAGCAGCCTCTCCGCTTACGGCGGGGAGCTGTTTTTT. Encoded protein: CASSLSAYGGELFF.